These 27 T cell receptor beta chains share one sample of origin, sequenced in a study of cytomegalovirus exposure and HLA in healthy donors. PCR used 60 Vbeta primers and 13 Jbeta primers. Some clones are missing from TCRdb's copy, which holds only in-frame ones; the method was immunoSEQ multiplex PCR. The sample contains fewer than 200,000 clones, 82% of which appear only once. Source material: PBMCs. These receptors were taken from a woman in her forties or fifties in good health and CMV-seronegative.

The chain recombines TRBV6-5 with TRBJ1-1; D is unresolved. From germline, CDR1 is MNHEY and CDR2 SVGAGI. CDR3 length: 14 residues. Trimming cost V 2 bases and J 0 bases, with 7 bases left between them. The CDR3, as DNA: TGTGCCAGCAGTTACGGCCAGTTGAACACTGAAGCTTTCTTT. This gives the protein CASSYGQLNTEAFF.

The gene calls are TRBV5-1 and TRBJ2-1; possible D gene TRBD2, 6 bases. Germline CDR1 reads SGHRS; CDR2 reads YFSETQ. The CDR3 contains 13 residues. V was pared by 1 base and J by 9 bases, with 11 bases between. The CDR3 DNA follows: TGCGCCAGCAGCTTGTCCGGGGAGGCTGAGCAGTTCTTC. Protein: CASSLSGEAEQFF.

The J gene is TRBJ2-7, the V gene TRBV28; D is perhaps TRBD2 (6 bases). V lost 8 bases and J lost 1, with 9 bases in between. Germline CDR1 and CDR2: MDHEN and SYDVKM. The CDR3 extends over 12 amino acids. CDR3 coding DNA: TGTGCCAGCGGGAGGAGATCCTACGAGCAGTACTTC. Translated: CASGRRSYEQYF.

This sequence joins TRBV30 and TRBJ2-7; perhaps TRBD2 as D (5 bases). With 3 bases removed from V and 4 bases from J, the gap between germline ends came to 19 bases. Germline assignment: CDR1 GTSNPN and CDR2 SVGIG (reference sequence). The CDR3 consists of 15 residues. CDR3 protein: CAWSRLGVAQYEQYF. CDR3 DNA sequence: TGTGCCTGGAGCCGACTCGGGGTAGCACAATACGAGCAGTACTTC.

CDR3 region: CASSSIPGQGASEQYF. The DNA for the CDR3 is TGTGCCAGCTCATCAATACCGGGACAGGGGGCATCCGAGCAGTACTTC. The chain links TRBV18 to TRBJ2-7, with TRBD1 identical over 12 bases. CDR1 and CDR2 (germline): KGHSH, LQKENI. This CDR3 is built from 16 residues. The ends lost 5 bases at V and 6 bases at J; junction bases unmatched: 11.

V usage is TRBV6-5 and J usage is TRBJ2-7; TRBD2 might be the D (7 bases). Germline loops: CDR1 MNHEY, CDR2 SVGAGI. Trimming shortened V by 5 bases and J by 5 bases, and 19 bases separated the two germline ends. The CDR3 is made up of 15 amino acids. This CDR3 is CASSGGAAGEDEQYF. Written as DNA, the CDR3 is TGTGCCAGCAGTGGGGGGGCGGCGGGAGAGGACGAGCAGTACTTC.

As to this clone: The sample contains more than one DNA sequence encoding this CDR3. This chain connects TRBV18 to TRBJ1-1; a possible D gene is TRBD1 (6 bases). The germline gives CDR1 KGHSH, CDR2 LQKENI. This CDR3 comprises 15 residues. The V end was cut by 1 base, the J end by 1 base, with 10 bases between. The CDR3 loop reads CASSPQGVGNTEAFF. The CDR3 coding sequence is TGTGCCAGCTCACCACAGGGGGTGGGGAACACTGAAGCTTTCTTT.

For the CDR3, the DNA is TGTGCCAGCAGTCCCGTATTGTCTAGCGGTGGCAATGAGCAGTTCTTC. Protein product: CASSPVLSSGGNEQFF. The rearrangement uses TRBV28 and TRBJ2-1; TRBD2 aligns across 7 bases. Germline V CDR1 and CDR2: MDHEN, SYDVKM. The CDR3 is made up of 16 amino acids. The V gene end was trimmed by 5 bases and the J gene end by 6 bases; junction bases not matched to a gene: 13.

CDR3 nucleotide sequence: TGTGCCTGGAGTGTGAAAGGAGAAGAGACCCAGTACTTC. Amino acids: CAWSVKGEETQYF. This chain links TRBV30 with TRBJ2-5; no clear D. This CDR3 has 13 amino acids. CDR1 and CDR2 from the germline V gene are GTSNPN and SVGIG (reference sequence). V dropped 0 bases and J dropped 3 bases, with 8 bases sitting between them.

V is TRBV7-2 and J is TRBJ2-3, with a tentative D call TRBD1 (5 bases). V lost 1 base, J lost 2 bases, and 10 bases lay in between. From germline, CDR1 is SGHTA and CDR2 FQGNSA. This CDR3 has 15 amino acids. CDR3 sequence reads: CASSLELGLTDTQYF. For the CDR3, the DNA is TGTGCCAGCAGCTTAGAGCTGGGGCTCACAGATACGCAGTATTTT.

The gene calls are TRBV28 and TRBJ1-5; D is undetermined. Looked up from germline, CDR1 is MDHEN and CDR2 is SYDVKM. Trimming took 6 bases from V and 0 from J, leaving 12 bases between them. The CDR3 sequence is 15 residues long. The CDR3 reads CASRYSPYSNQPQHF. The CDR3 DNA sequence: TGTGCCAGCAGGTACAGCCCATATAGCAATCAGCCCCAGCATTTT.

The V call is TRBV7-3, the J call TRBJ2-4, with 7 bases identical to TRBD1. The ends lost 4 bases at V and 5 bases at J; junction bases unmatched: 8. CDR1 is SGHTA and CDR2 is FQGTGA in the germline V gene. The CDR3 is 15 amino acids. CDR3 loop: CASSSSPGTENIQYF. The CDR3 DNA is TGTGCCAGCAGCTCGAGTCCCGGGACAGAAAACATTCAGTACTTC.

The chain has TRBV11-2 and TRBJ1-1; 7 nucleotides align to TRBD1. The CDR3 is 13 residues long. CDR1 SGHAT and CDR2 FQNNGV come from the germline V gene. Trimming at V came to 10 bases and at J to 2 bases, leaving 7 bases not matched to a gene. The CDR3 loop reads CATTGQSNTEAFF. CDR3 coding DNA: TGTGCCACTACGGGACAGTCAAACACTGAAGCTTTCTTT.

This clone has more than one count but fewer than ten. The CDR3 protein is CASSYSMGAEKLFF. The CDR3 DNA sequence: TGTGCCAGCAGTTACTCGATGGGGGCCGAAAAACTGTTTTTT. The chain recombines TRBV6-6 with TRBJ1-4; maybe TRBD1 (6 bases). Germline CDR1 MNHNY, CDR2 SVGAGI (reference sequence). The CDR3 totals 14 residues. V was shortened by 0 bases and J by 8 bases, with 10 bases between the two germline ends.

V is TRBV27 and J is TRBJ2-2; 7 nucleotides match TRBD1. V was pared by 3 bases and J by 7 bases, with 20 bases of the junction left unmatched. The CDR3 runs to 19 residues. The germline gives CDR1 MNHEY, CDR2 SMNVEV (reference sequence). CDR3 sequence reads: CASSFVVEWAAGGFGELFF. CDR3 DNA sequence: TGTGCCAGCAGTTTTGTTGTTGAGTGGGCGGCAGGGGGTTTCGGGGAGCTGTTTTTT.

The V and J genes are TRBV4-2 and TRBJ2-3, with 10 bases lining up with TRBD2. The CDR3 has 16 residues. Looked up from germline, CDR1 is LGHNA and CDR2 is YNFKEQ. The V and J ends lost 5 bases and 0 bases, in that order; junction bases with no gene match: 5. CDR3 coding DNA: TGTGCCAGCAGCTACCAGCGGGAGGGAAGCACAGATACGCAGTATTTT. It is translated as CASSYQREGSTDTQYF.

The chain is built from TRBV7-9 and TRBJ1-2, with unresolved D. The CDR3 runs to 12 residues. The V gene's germline CDR1 is SEHNR and CDR2 FQNEAQ (reference sequence). The CDR3 nucleotides read TGTGCTGCGGGAAGCTCCCCTTATGGCTACACCTTC. Translation: CAAGSSPYGYTF.

The V call is TRBV27, the J call TRBJ2-7, with 9 positions matching TRBD1. V gave up 7 bases and J gave up 3 bases; unmatched junction bases: 4. The CDR3 extends over 13 amino acids. Germline assignment: CDR1 MNHEY and CDR2 SMNVEV (reference sequence). CDR3 bases: TGTGCCAGCAAAAAGGGACAGGGCTACGAGCAGTACTTC. Amino acids: CASKKGQGYEQYF.

The V call is TRBV10-1, the J call TRBJ2-1, with TRBD2 matching over 10 bases. Germline assignment: CDR1 WNHNN and CDR2 SYGVQD (reference sequence). The CDR3 has 16 amino acids. Trimming removed 3 bases from V and 0 bases from J; junction bases left unmatched: 2. As DNA, the CDR3 is TGCGCCAGCAGTGACCTAGCGGGAGCCTCCTACAATGAGCAGTTCTTC. Translated: CASSDLAGASYNEQFF.

This chain links TRBV7-9 with TRBJ2-5; D ambiguous. This CDR3 spans 15 amino acids. Between the trimmed V and J ends, which lost 2 bases and 2 bases, there was a span of 12 bases. Per germline, CDR1 SEHNR and CDR2 FQNEAQ (reference sequence). The CDR3 reads CASSLITVRQETQYF. CDR3 DNA: TGTGCCAGCAGCTTAATCACAGTACGACAAGAGACCCAGTACTTC.

V is TRBV7-3 and J is TRBJ1-1, with D hard to call. The CDR3 loop spans 15 amino acids. Trimming left V 0 bases short and J 2 bases short, with 10 bases between. CDR1 is SGHTA and CDR2 is FQGTGA in the germline V gene. CDR3: CASSLTGQFNTEAFF. The DNA of the CDR3 is TGTGCCAGCAGCTTAACTGGTCAGTTTAACACTGAAGCTTTCTTT.

The V call is TRBV28, the J call TRBJ2-1; D is unresolved. This CDR3 comprises 10 residues. The V gene lost 6 bases and the J gene lost 15 bases, with 12 bases spanning the gap. Germline CDR1 and CDR2: MDHEN and SYDVKM. The CDR3 DNA is TGTGCCAGCAGCTACCTGCTTACGTTCTTC. This codes for CASSYLLTFF.

This chain joins TRBV10-3 and TRBJ1-1; weak D call: TRBD1 (5 bases). This CDR3 is built from 13 residues. Trimming removed 0 bases from V and 12 bases from J, with 14 bases in between. The germline gives CDR1 ENHRY, CDR2 SYGVKD. The CDR3 DNA sequence: TGTGCCATCAGTGAGTCAAGTGGGGCTTGGTCTTTCTTT. Amino acid sequence: CAISESSGAWSFF.

This chain uses TRBV29-1 with TRBJ1-1, with a tentative D call TRBD1 (5 bases). V dropped 4 bases and J dropped 6 bases, with 9 bases sitting between them. This CDR3 comprises 11 residues. Germline V gene sequence: CDR1 SQVTM, CDR2 ANQGSEA. The chain's CDR3 is CSVGLGPEAFF. In DNA form, the CDR3 reads TGCAGCGTTGGCCTGGGGCCTGAAGCTTTCTTT.

The rearrangement uses TRBV11-1 and TRBJ2-7; 7 nucleotides align to TRBD2. V was clipped by 5 bases and J by 3 bases; unmatched bases: 10. The CDR3 is made up of 15 amino acids. The V gene's germline CDR1 is SGHAT and CDR2 FQDESV (reference sequence). The DNA of the CDR3 is TGTGCCAGCAGCCCGGGGGAGGGCAGGTTCTACGAGCAGTACTTC. As protein: CASSPGEGRFYEQYF.

CDR3 region: CASRGLAGETQYF. Written as DNA, the CDR3 is TGTGCCAGCAGGGGACTAGCGGGGGAGACCCAGTACTTC. The V and J genes are TRBV6-5 and TRBJ2-5; TRBD2 matches at 13 bases. The germline gives CDR1 MNHEY, CDR2 SVGAGI. CDR3 length equals 13 residues. Trimming took 6 bases from V and 5 from J; bases not matched to a gene: 0.

This chain links TRBV5-4 with TRBJ1-2, with TRBD1 as a possible D gene (6 bases). Germline CDR1 SGHNT, CDR2 YYREEE (reference sequence). The V end lost 1 base, the J end lost 5 bases, and 15 bases lay between the germline ends. The CDR3 has 15 residues. CDR3 coding DNA: TGTGCCAGCAGCTTGAACACAGGGCTGGGGTATGGCTACACCTTC. Its translation is CASSLNTGLGYGYTF.